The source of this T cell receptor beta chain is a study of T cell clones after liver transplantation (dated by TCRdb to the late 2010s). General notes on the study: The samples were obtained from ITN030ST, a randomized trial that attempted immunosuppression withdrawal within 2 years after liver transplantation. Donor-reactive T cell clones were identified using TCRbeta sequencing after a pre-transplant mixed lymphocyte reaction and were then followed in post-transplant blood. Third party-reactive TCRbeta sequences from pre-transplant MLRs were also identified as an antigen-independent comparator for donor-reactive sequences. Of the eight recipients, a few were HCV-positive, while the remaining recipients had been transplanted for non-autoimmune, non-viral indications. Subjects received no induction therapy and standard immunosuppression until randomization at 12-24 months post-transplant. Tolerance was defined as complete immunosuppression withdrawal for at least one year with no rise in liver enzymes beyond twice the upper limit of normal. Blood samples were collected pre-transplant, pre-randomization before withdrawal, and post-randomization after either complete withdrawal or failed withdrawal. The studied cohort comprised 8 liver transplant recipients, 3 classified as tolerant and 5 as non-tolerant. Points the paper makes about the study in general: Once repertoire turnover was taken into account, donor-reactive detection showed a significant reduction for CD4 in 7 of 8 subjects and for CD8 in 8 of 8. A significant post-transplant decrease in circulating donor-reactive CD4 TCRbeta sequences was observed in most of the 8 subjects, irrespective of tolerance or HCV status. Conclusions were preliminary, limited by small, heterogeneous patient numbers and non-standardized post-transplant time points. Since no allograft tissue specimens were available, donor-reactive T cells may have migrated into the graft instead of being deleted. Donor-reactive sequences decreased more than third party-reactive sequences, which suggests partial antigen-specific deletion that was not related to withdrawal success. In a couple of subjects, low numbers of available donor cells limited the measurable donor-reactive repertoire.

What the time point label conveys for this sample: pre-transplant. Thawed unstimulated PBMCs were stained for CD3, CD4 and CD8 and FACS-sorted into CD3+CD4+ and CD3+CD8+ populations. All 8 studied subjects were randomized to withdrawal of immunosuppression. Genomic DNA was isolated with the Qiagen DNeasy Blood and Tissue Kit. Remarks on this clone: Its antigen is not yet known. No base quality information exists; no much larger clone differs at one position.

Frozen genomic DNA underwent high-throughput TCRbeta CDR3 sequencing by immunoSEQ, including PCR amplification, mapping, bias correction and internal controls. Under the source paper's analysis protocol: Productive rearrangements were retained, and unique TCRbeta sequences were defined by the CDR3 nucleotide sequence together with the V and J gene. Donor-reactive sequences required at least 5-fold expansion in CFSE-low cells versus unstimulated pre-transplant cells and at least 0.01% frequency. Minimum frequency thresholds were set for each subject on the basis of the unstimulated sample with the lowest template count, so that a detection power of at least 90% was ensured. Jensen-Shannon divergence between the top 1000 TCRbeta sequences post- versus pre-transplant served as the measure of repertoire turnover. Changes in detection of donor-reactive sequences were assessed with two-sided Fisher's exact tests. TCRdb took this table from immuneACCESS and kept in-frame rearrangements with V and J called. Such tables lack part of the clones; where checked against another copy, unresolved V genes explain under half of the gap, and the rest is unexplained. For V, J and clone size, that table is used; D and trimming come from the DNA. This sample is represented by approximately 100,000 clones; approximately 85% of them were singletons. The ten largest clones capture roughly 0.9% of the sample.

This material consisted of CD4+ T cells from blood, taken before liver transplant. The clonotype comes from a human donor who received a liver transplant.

The DNA reads TGTGCCAGCAACCTCCCGAGGTCGGCAGGGGGGACGGACACTGAAGCTTTCTTT. Its protein reads: CASNLPRSAGGTDTEAFF. The V and J segments used are TRBV5-4 and TRBJ1-1, with 7 bases in between that match TRBD1. Including cysteine and phenylalanine, the CDR3 has 18 amino acids. Only the CDR3 portion is preserved as DNA: 54 bases, with reading frame beginning at the first base. From V the trimming removes 6 bases and from J it removes 3 bases, while the gene matches leave 20 bases of the junction unaccounted for. CDR1 SGHNT and CDR2 YYREEE are derived from the germline V gene (reference sequence).